This T cell receptor beta chain came from a study of cytomegalovirus exposure and HLA in healthy donors. General study points: It was reported in a later analysis that an Asian-associated ancestry cluster showed fewer N-insertions than the roughly 670-donor mean. Approximately 160 TCR beta chains were listed as cytomegalovirus-associated. About 87% or about 30% of the time was how often most TCR beta V segments were productive, according to an earlier analysis. The HLA-A and HLA-B alleles of most subjects were reportedly predicted accurately from TCR beta sequences.

V dropped 4 bases and J dropped 8; count of bases not matched to a gene: 13. The CDR3 consists of 16 residues. Per germline, CDR1 MGHRA and CDR2 YSYEKL. PCR employed 60 Vbeta and 13 Jbeta primers. Assay used: immunoSEQ multiplex PCR; TCRdb lists only in-frame clones, some missing. This sample yields around 100,000 clones, of which 74% are seen a single time; 2.6% belongs to the top ten. With respect to this clone: Its antigen remains unknown.

The gene calls are TRBV4-1 and TRBJ1-2; 10 bases fit TRBD1. The source is a man between 50 and 59 years old in good health and CMV-seropositive. The sequencing sample was made of PBMCs. CDR3 sequence: CASSLGTDRGLRGYTF. As DNA, the CDR3 is TGCGCCAGCAGCCTGGGGACCGACAGGGGGCTTCGGGGCTACACCTTC.